This entry lists 10 T cell receptor beta chains sequenced from one sample in a study of T-cell memory formation after mild COVID-19 (dated by TCRdb to the early 2020s). The method was 5' RACE. The instrument given in TCRdb is Illumina NovaSeq 6000. TCRdb reworked the public reads: Q25 trimming with fastp, MiXCR clone assembly, productive beta chains retained. When rows share a CDR3 protein, they turn into one entry using the most common DNA and genes. The sample table shows fewer than 250,000 distinct CDR3 sequences, and 27% are seen once. The top ten constitute around 10% of the sample. Sample: PBMCs or a T cell subset sorted from them (not recorded which). Every receptor here comes from an adult woman who had mild COVID-19 (a few samples of this study predate the infection). The sample titles of this study are shuffled in the database, so cell type and time point are left out; the donor was told from shared clones.

V is TRBV7-9 and J is TRBJ2-5; TRBD2 matches 7 bases. V was clipped by 1 base and J by 0 bases; unmatched bases: 8. Germline CDR1 reads SEHNR; CDR2 reads FQNEAQ (reference sequence). The CDR3 is 17 residues long. This chain's CDR3 is CASSLVGSGTYQETQYF. The CDR3 DNA reads as TGTGCCAGCAGCTTAGTTGGCAGCGGGACCTACCAAGAGACCCAGTACTTC.

The rearrangement joins TRBV7-9 to TRBJ2-1, with a weak D call TRBD2 (5 bases). The CDR3 length is 12 residues. V lost 5 bases to trimming and J lost 10 bases, with 12 bases between them. The germline CDR1 and CDR2 sequences are SEHNR and FQNEAQ (reference sequence). CDR3 region: CASSASGYEQFF. CDR3 sequence (DNA): TGTGCCAGCAGCGCATCGGGGTACGAGCAGTTCTTC. The whole variable domain, remainder taken from reference TRBV7-9 and TRBJ2-1, is DTGVSQNPRHKITKRGQNVTFRCDPISEHNRLYWYRQTLGQGPEFLTYFQNEAQLEKSRLLSDRFSAERPKGSFSTLEIQRTEQGDSAMYLCASSASGYEQFFGPGTRLTVL.

For the CDR3, the DNA is TGCAGTGCCTCGACTTCGTCGTCCTCAGATACGCAGTATTTT. This encodes CSASTSSSSDTQYF. The rearrangement links TRBV20-1 to TRBJ2-3; D call uncertain. V was trimmed by 6 bases and J by 4 bases, leaving 17 bases between them. The CDR3 sequence is 14 residues long. The V gene's germline CDR1 is DFQATT and CDR2 SNEGSKA (reference sequence).

The chain has TRBV6-6 and TRBJ2-7, with TRBD2 identical over 11 bases. Germline CDR1 is MNHNY and CDR2 is SVGAGI (reference sequence). This CDR3 spans 14 amino acids. V shed 7 bases and J 3 bases; nucleotides not matched to a gene: 5. The CDR3 is CASTGTSGFYEQYF. The CDR3, as DNA: TGTGCCAGCACCGGGACTAGCGGCTTCTACGAGCAGTACTTC.

This clonotype was observed a handful of times. The CDR3 DNA reads as TGCGCCAGCAGCCAACCTGGGACTAGCGGGGCTTATACGCAGTATTTT. Its protein product is CASSQPGTSGAYTQYF. The V call is TRBV4-1, the J call TRBJ2-3; 13 nucleotides align to TRBD2. The CDR3 has 16 residues. Germline trimming cut 2 bases from V and 7 bases from J; bases unmatched to any gene: 6. CDR1 is MGHRA, CDR2 YSYEKL, per germline.

The chain carries TRBV4-3 and TRBJ2-1; 9 nucleotides line up with TRBD2. The germline gives CDR1 LGHNA, CDR2 YSLEER. Trimming removed 0 bases from V and 7 bases from J; junction bases left unmatched: 7. This CDR3 has 16 residues. CDR3 nucleotides: TGCGCCAGCAGCCAAGACCGAGCGGGAGGAATAAATGAGCAGTTCTTC. Translation: CASSQDRAGGINEQFF.

The chain combines TRBV14 with TRBJ2-7, with D unclear. The V end was cut by 1 base, the J end by 7 bases, with 8 bases between. CDR3 length: 12 amino acids. Germline CDR1 is SGHDN and CDR2 is FVKESK. The CDR3 loop reads CASSQGITEQYF. The CDR3 DNA reads as TGTGCCAGCAGCCAAGGGATTACGGAGCAGTACTTC.

This clonotype occurred a few times. V usage is TRBV7-8 and J usage is TRBJ2-1; D gene uncertain. The V end lost 1 base, the J end lost 5 bases, and 6 bases lay between the germline ends. Germline V gene lookup returns CDR1 SGHVS and CDR2 FQNEAQ. The CDR3 has 13 amino acids. Here the CDR3 DNA reads TGTGCCAGCAGCTTAGTAGCTCACAATGAGCAGTTCTTC. Its translation: CASSLVAHNEQFF. Full variable domain (remainder filled in from reference TRBV7-8 and TRBJ2-1): GAGVSQSPRYKVAKRGQDVALRCDPISGHVSLFWYQQALGQGPEFLTYFQNEAQLDKSGLPSDRFFAERPEGSVSTLKIQRTQQEDSAVYLCASSLVAHNEQFFGPGTRLTVL.

CDR3 in amino acids: CASRVISGRSYNEQFF. For the CDR3, the DNA is TGTGCCAGCAGAGTCATTAGCGGGCGCTCCTACAATGAGCAGTTCTTC. The rearrangement joins TRBV6-5 to TRBJ2-1, with 7 bases that match TRBD2. The CDR3 consists of 16 residues. V lost 6 bases, J lost 0 bases, and 8 bases stayed unmatched. CDR1 and CDR2 (germline): MNHEY, SVGAGI.

J is TRBJ2-1 and V is TRBV29-1, with D perhaps TRBD1 (6 bases). The CDR3 is 13 amino acids. V was cut by 7 bases and J by 4 bases, with 14 bases left in between. Germline CDR1 and CDR2: SQVTM and ANQGSEA. The CDR3 here is CSAGQNLYNEQFF. The DNA of the CDR3 is TGCAGCGCCGGACAGAACCTGTACAATGAGCAGTTCTTC.